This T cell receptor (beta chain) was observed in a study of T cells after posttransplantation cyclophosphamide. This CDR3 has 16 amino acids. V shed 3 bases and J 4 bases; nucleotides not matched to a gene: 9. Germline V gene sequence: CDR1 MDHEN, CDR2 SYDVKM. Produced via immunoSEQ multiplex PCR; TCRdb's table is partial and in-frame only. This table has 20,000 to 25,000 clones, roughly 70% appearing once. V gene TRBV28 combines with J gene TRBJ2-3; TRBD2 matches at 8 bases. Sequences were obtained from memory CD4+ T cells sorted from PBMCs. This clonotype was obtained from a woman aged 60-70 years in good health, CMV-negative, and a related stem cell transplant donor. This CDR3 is CASSLDRAGGSDTQYF. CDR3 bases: TGTGCCAGCAGTTTGGATCGGGCGGGGGGATCAGATACGCAGTATTTT.